This T cell receptor (beta chain) was obtained from a study of T cell responses to AZD1222 COVID-19 vaccine. The protocol was immunoSEQ multiplex PCR, while the TCRdb copy is restricted to in-frame clones and leaves out a portion. The table has tens of thousands of clones, about 90% seen once. This CDR3 contains 15 residues. CDR1 SGHTA and CDR2 FQGNSA come from the germline V gene. Trimming removed 5 bases from V and 4 bases from J, with 17 bases in between. The clonotype was recovered from an adult in good health. This sample comprised peripheral blood, obtained on day 0 of MenACWY control vaccination. This chain links TRBV7-2 with TRBJ2-5, with D tentatively TRBD1 or TRBD2 (5 bases each). The CDR3 spells CASSVGTAQGETQYF. The DNA for the CDR3 is TGTGCCAGCAGCGTGGGGACCGCCCAGGGAGAGACCCAGTACTTC.